This T cell receptor beta chain was captured by sequencing in a study of T cell responses to AZD1222 COVID-19 vaccine. Findings of the study overall: Of the AZD1222 recipients, only 5 to 7 were seropositive at baseline. Sampled repertoires all dated from after the peak T cell response.

Only in-frame clones appear in the TCRdb table, and some are missing; sequencing was by immunoSEQ multiplex PCR. The sample lists 110,000 or so clones, approximately 90% occurring once. This CDR3 spans 14 amino acids. The ends were cut back, 5 bases at V and 4 bases at J, with 14 bases in the middle. Germline CDR1 SGHTA, CDR2 FQGNSA. About this clone itself: Its specificity is unknown.

The sequences come from peripheral blood, collected on day 0 of AZD1222 vaccination. The V call is TRBV7-2, the J call TRBJ1-1, with D unresolved. This sequence originates from an adult in good health. The DNA for the CDR3 is TGTGCCAGCAGCGTACAAGACCGGCGCACTGAAGCTTTCTTT. This translates into CASSVQDRRTEAFF.